This T cell receptor (beta chain) was identified during a study of blood T cell repertoires in COVID-19. As for the study in general: PBMCs, B-cell-depleted T cells, or T cells were the source of the cDNA or gDNA that made up the material.

Sequenced by immunoSEQ multiplex PCR; TCRdb stores in-frame clones only, minus some. The sample lists under 300,000 clones, about 83% occurring once. The CDR3 is 14 amino acids. The germline gives CDR1 SGHRS, CDR2 YFSETQ. J lost 1 base, V lost 4 bases, and 2 bases had no gene match. This sequence originates from a woman in her 40s who had recovered from COVID-19. The gene calls are TRBV5-1 and TRBJ2-5, with TRBD1 identical over 9 bases. Sequencing was performed on peripheral blood. The chain's CDR3 is CASSTGQGQETQYF. The CDR3 DNA sequence: TGCGCCAGCAGCACGGGACAGGGCCAAGAGACCCAGTACTTC.